Each of the 29 T cell receptor beta chains below was sequenced from the same sample in a study of T cell responses to AZD1222 COVID-19 vaccine. The protocol was immunoSEQ multiplex PCR, while the TCRdb copy is restricted to in-frame clones and leaves out a portion. The profile shows about 110,000 clones, under 95% of them singletons. The sample in question was peripheral blood, obtained on day 0 of AZD1222 vaccination. The receptor set was obtained from an adult in good health.

This clone appeared once. This sequence joins TRBV5-1 and TRBJ1-6; D gene ambiguous. Trimming cost V 2 bases and J 11 bases, with 8 bases left between them. The CDR3 consists of 12 residues. Germline CDR1 reads SGHRS; CDR2 reads YFSETQ. DNA of the CDR3: TGCGCCAGCAGCTTCGGGTGGCCACCCCTCCACTTT. It codes for CASSFGWPPLHF.

This chain links TRBV5-1 with TRBJ2-5, with a weak D call TRBD2 (5 bases). V was pared by 3 bases and J by 4 bases, with 10 bases between. The CDR3 runs 13 residues. Germline assignment: CDR1 SGHRS and CDR2 YFSETQ. In DNA, the CDR3 is TGCGCCAGCAGCTACGGGATATTAGAGACCCAGTACTTC. Protein product: CASSYGILETQYF.

The V and J genes are TRBV5-6 and TRBJ1-1, with 8 bases fitting TRBD1. Germline assignment: CDR1 SGHDT and CDR2 YYEEEE. This CDR3 spans 16 amino acids. V dropped 4 bases and J dropped 5; count of bases not matched to a gene: 13. The CDR3 DNA is TGTGCCAGCAGCCACCGGACAGGGATCGTTCTAACTGAAGCTTTCTTT. This translates into CASSHRTGIVLTEAFF.

The chain is built from TRBV4-3 and TRBJ2-7; 7 bases align to TRBD1. There are 16 residues in the CDR3. After removal of 1 base from V and 1 base from J, the junction contained 7 bases not matched to a gene. In germline, CDR1 is LGHNA, CDR2 YSLEER. The DNA of the CDR3 is TGCGCCAGCAGCCAAGTATCCGGGACAGAATCCTACGAGCAGTACTTC. It specifies CASSQVSGTESYEQYF.

The J gene is TRBJ2-7, the V gene TRBV12-3 or TRBV12-4, with D perhaps TRBD2 (6 bases). With 6 bases removed from V and 2 bases from J, the gap between germline ends came to 11 bases. CDR3 length: 13 amino acids. Written as DNA, the CDR3 is TGTGCCAGCAGCCCCCGGGAGACCTACGAGCAGTACTTC. It specifies CASSPRETYEQYF.

The CDR3 nucleotides read TGCAGTGCGGGGGGATCCTACGAGCAGTACTTC. It yields the protein CSAGGSYEQYF. The rearrangement links TRBV20-1 to TRBJ2-7; D might be TRBD2 (6 bases). This CDR3 comprises 11 residues. CDR1 and CDR2 (germline): DFQATT, SNEGSKA (reference sequence). V lost 6 bases and J lost 1, with 7 bases in between.

V and J are TRBV5-6 and TRBJ1-5; 9 bases fit TRBD1. The V gene's germline CDR1 is SGHDT and CDR2 YYEEEE. Trimming took 4 bases from V and 2 from J; bases not matched to a gene: 10. The CDR3 runs 17 residues. In nucleotides, the CDR3 is TGTGCCAGCAGCAAGCGGACAGGGGTGATCGGCAATCAGCCCCAGCATTTT. Amino acids: CASSKRTGVIGNQPQHF.

J is TRBJ1-1 and V is TRBV5-1, with a tentative D call TRBD1 (6 bases). The V gene's germline CDR1 is SGHRS and CDR2 YFSETQ. Between the trimmed V and J ends, which lost 0 bases and 7 bases, there was a span of 16 bases. This CDR3 is 15 amino acids long. CDR3 in DNA: TGCGCCAGCAGCTTGGACCAGGGGATATCAAATGAAGCTTTCTTT. It is translated as CASSLDQGISNEAFF.

The rearrangement links TRBV12-3 or TRBV12-4 to TRBJ2-5; 7 bases match TRBD2. The CDR3 is 12 residues long. The CDR3 bases are TGTGCTACTCAGGGACTATGGGAGACCCAGTACTTC. Translated, it gives CATQGLWETQYF.

The chain links TRBV4-3 to TRBJ2-3; D remains unclear. V was trimmed by 3 bases and J by 2 bases, leaving 6 bases between them. Germline V CDR1 and CDR2: LGHNA, YSLEER. The CDR3 totals 13 residues. This CDR3 is CASSHPNTDTQYF. CDR3 DNA sequence: TGCGCCAGCAGCCACCCTAACACAGATACGCAGTATTTT.

This sequence joins TRBV10-2 and TRBJ1-5; D ambiguous. The CDR3 spans 14 residues. The ends were cut back, 4 bases at V and 0 bases at J, with 7 bases in the middle. The V gene's germline CDR1 is WSHSY and CDR2 SAAADI. The CDR3 reads CASSGTDSNQPQHF. In DNA form, the CDR3 reads TGCGCCAGCAGTGGTACAGATAGCAATCAGCCCCAGCATTTT.

The rearrangement joins TRBV3-1 (or the pseudogene TRBV3-2) to TRBJ2-3, with 15 bases lining up with TRBD2. This CDR3 is built from 14 residues. The J segment lost 3 bases and the V segment lost 9 bases, leaving 1 base of the junction unmatched. Germline CDR1 and CDR2: LGHDT and YNNKEL (reference sequence). CDR3 loop: CASGTSGGTDTQYF. CDR3 coding DNA: TGTGCCAGTGGGACTAGCGGGGGGACAGATACGCAGTATTTT.

The rearrangement joins TRBV7-9 to TRBJ1-1, with unresolved D. V lost 5 bases to trimming and J lost 0 bases, with 19 bases between them. The CDR3 consists of 17 residues. CDR1 is SEHNR, CDR2 FQNEAQ, per germline (reference sequence). The DNA for the CDR3 is TGTGCCAGCAGCCCGGATCATGGACGGCTCGTGAACACTGAAGCTTTCTTT. It specifies CASSPDHGRLVNTEAFF.

The chain couples TRBV6-2 or TRBV6-3 to TRBJ1-6; 8 nucleotides line up with TRBD1. V dropped 6 bases and J dropped 7; count of bases not matched to a gene: 11. CDR3 size: 16 residues. The germline V gene encodes CDR1 MNHEY and CDR2 SVGEGT. CDR3 protein: CASSPALDRANSPLHF. CDR3 nucleotides: TGTGCCAGCAGCCCTGCCTTGGACAGGGCAAATTCACCCCTCCACTTT.

The CDR3 loop is CASSPGAASYGYTF. The CDR3 DNA follows: TGTGCCAGCAGCCCCGGGGCAGCGAGCTATGGCTACACCTTC. V gene TRBV7-9 combines with J gene TRBJ1-2; D perhaps matches TRBD1 (5 bases). The CDR3 has 14 amino acids. Germline assignment: CDR1 SEHNR and CDR2 FQNEAQ (reference sequence). V was trimmed by 5 bases and J by 4 bases, leaving 14 bases between them.

The rearrangement links TRBV19 to TRBJ1-1; a weak D match, TRBD1 (6 bases). Germline CDR1 is LNHDA and CDR2 is SQIVND (reference sequence). The CDR3 totals 15 residues. Deletions cut 7 bases from V and 4 bases from J, with 19 bases between. CDR3 sequence reads: CASTPSRGAFTEAFF. CDR3 coding DNA: TGTGCCAGTACCCCCTCTCGGGGGGCGTTCACTGAAGCTTTCTTT.

This chain connects TRBV12-3 or TRBV12-4 to TRBJ1-2, with D perhaps matching TRBD1 (6 bases). V lost 7 bases and J 7 bases, leaving 16 bases between the germline ends. CDR3 length: 13 residues. The CDR3 here is CASNWGQRGGYTF. Here the CDR3 DNA reads TGTGCCAGCAATTGGGGGCAGAGGGGTGGCTACACCTTC.

The V gene is TRBV3-1 (or the pseudogene TRBV3-2), the J gene TRBJ2-7, with TRBD2 identical over 14 bases. The J segment lost 3 bases and the V segment lost 8 bases, leaving 3 bases of the junction unmatched. CDR1 and CDR2 from the germline V gene are LGHDT and YNNKEL (reference sequence). The CDR3 sequence is 14 residues long. Here the CDR3 reads CASAGTSGGYEQYF. CDR3 bases: TGTGCCAGCGCCGGGACTAGCGGGGGCTACGAGCAGTACTTC.

The chain employs TRBV14 and TRBJ2-3; unclear D gene. This CDR3 spans 13 amino acids. With 1 base removed from V and 6 bases from J, the gap between germline ends came to 8 bases. The germline CDR1 and CDR2 sequences are SGHDN and FVKESK. DNA of the CDR3: TGTGCCAGCAGCCAAGGACTTAGGGATACGCAGTATTTT. The encoded protein is CASSQGLRDTQYF.

CDR3 sequence: CASRVTGVNEQFF. DNA of the CDR3: TGTGCCAGCAGAGTGACAGGGGTTAATGAGCAGTTCTTC. The J gene is TRBJ2-1, the V gene TRBV28, with 8 positions matching TRBD1. Looked up from germline, CDR1 is MDHEN and CDR2 is SYDVKM. This CDR3 is built from 13 residues. Trimming removed 6 bases from V and 7 bases from J; junction bases left unmatched: 5.

This clone was picked up one time. The chain employs TRBV12-5 and TRBJ2-7; D is perhaps TRBD1 (5 bases). Trimming removed 6 bases from V and 3 bases from J, with 15 bases in between. This CDR3 region has 14 residues. CDR1 is LGHNT, CDR2 FRNRAP, per germline. The CDR3 protein is CASGPPPGIYEQYF. DNA for the CDR3: TGTGCTAGTGGACCTCCTCCAGGGATCTACGAGCAGTACTTC.

The chain is built from TRBV11-2 and TRBJ2-7; D gene ambiguous. Germline V gene lookup returns CDR1 SGHAT and CDR2 FQNNGV. The CDR3 spans 13 residues. Trimming shortened V by 0 bases and J by 4 bases, and 7 bases separated the two germline ends. The CDR3 loop is CASSLEGPYEQYF. CDR3 bases: TGTGCCAGCAGCTTAGAAGGGCCATACGAGCAGTACTTC.

The chain is built from TRBV25-1 and TRBJ1-1, with D uncertain. Trimming shortened V by 3 bases and J by 7 bases, and 6 bases separated the two germline ends. Per the germline V gene, CDR1 is MGHDK and CDR2 is SYGVNS. The CDR3 has 11 residues. CDR3 sequence (DNA): TGTGCCAGCAGTGACTACGTTGAAGCTTTCTTT. Its protein product is CASSDYVEAFF.

J is TRBJ2-2 and V is TRBV19; no definite D call. Between the trimmed V and J ends, which lost 7 bases and 0 bases, there was a span of 9 bases. CDR3 length: 14 residues. Germline CDR1 reads LNHDA; CDR2 reads SQIVND (reference sequence). This CDR3 is CASTLYANTGELFF. CDR3 nucleotide sequence: TGTGCCAGTACCTTATACGCGAACACCGGGGAGCTGTTTTTT.

This chain links TRBV3-1 (or the pseudogene TRBV3-2) with TRBJ1-6; D not resolved. There are 14 residues in the CDR3. Germline CDR1 LGHDT, CDR2 YNNKEL (reference sequence). V was clipped by 1 base and J by 7 bases, with 8 bases between them. DNA for the CDR3: TGTGCCAGCAGCCAAGCGCAGTCAAATTCACCCCTCCACTTT. It specifies CASSQAQSNSPLHF.

The V call is TRBV15, the J call TRBJ1-3; 7 nucleotides line up with TRBD1. This CDR3 has 15 amino acids. The J segment lost 3 bases and the V segment lost 3 bases, leaving 5 bases of the junction unmatched. Germline V gene data show CDR1 as LNHNV and CDR2 as YYDKDF (reference sequence). Here the CDR3 reads CATSRGDSGGNTIYF. CDR3 coding DNA: TGTGCCACCAGCAGGGGGGACAGCGGTGGAAACACCATATATTTT.

V usage is TRBV28 and J usage is TRBJ1-1; no clear D. The germline gives CDR1 MDHEN, CDR2 SYDVKM. The CDR3 extends over 13 amino acids. V was trimmed by 3 bases and J by 3 bases, leaving 8 bases between them. CDR3 residues: CASSFGRDTEAFF. The CDR3 DNA reads as TGTGCCAGCAGTTTTGGGCGTGACACTGAAGCTTTCTTT.

The gene calls are TRBV11-2 and TRBJ2-1, with 9 bases fitting TRBD1. V trimming: 6 bases; J trimming: 2 bases; junction bases outside the gene matches: 8. CDR3 length equals 16 residues. Germline CDR1 is SGHAT and CDR2 is FQNNGV. The CDR3 sequence is CASRPPRTGAYNEQFF. Here the CDR3 DNA reads TGTGCCAGCAGACCTCCCCGGACAGGGGCCTACAATGAGCAGTTCTTC.

The V and J genes are TRBV4-3 and TRBJ1-4; D unclear. The V gene lost 0 bases and the J gene lost 6 bases, with 8 bases spanning the gap. Germline CDR1 LGHNA, CDR2 YSLEER. The CDR3 is 14 amino acids. CDR3 bases: TGCGCCAGCAGCCAAGAGTTGCGTGATGAAAAACTGTTTTTT. Protein product: CASSQELRDEKLFF.